This T cell receptor (beta chain) derives from a study of cytomegalovirus exposure and HLA in healthy donors (dated by TCRdb to 2017 to 2019). Concerning the study at large: An earlier analysis of several hundred of the donors reported 250 to 300 Gb of sequence data and some 120 million unique TCR beta sequences from 190 million or so T cells. An early release that covered about 600 HLA-typed donors contained 250 to 350 gigabases of sequencing data and tens of millions of unique TCR sequences. Of the roughly 420 genotyped donors, 80% to 90% were placed in the genetic ancestry cluster associated with self-reported Caucasian donors. The aim of the study was to test whether cataloging public T cell receptors could identify signatures of past pathogen exposure. Using immunosequencing, the study profiled T cell repertoires from around 670 subjects and related those repertoires to cytomegalovirus serostatus. In addition to the first cohort of hundreds of subjects, a separate validation cohort of approximately 120 different subjects was used. High-throughput TCR immunosequencing, statistical association of individual TCRs with disease status, and machine learning were combined to predict cytomegalovirus infection status. A later analysis re-examined previously published TCR beta repertoires from 610 or so donors and added high-resolution HLA genotyping to investigate patterns of TCR occurrence. The later analysis used no new phenotypic data to find candidate immune exposures, relying instead on TCR beta sequences and their occurrence across donors. To decide whether each TCR beta V gene segment behaved as functional or pseudogenic, an earlier analysis of some 600 of the donors relied on high-throughput TCR beta sequencing. Donor age, sex, ethnicity and CMV serostatus were collected together with the repertoire data. Genome-wide SNP genotypes for about 55% of the 666 donors were used in a later genetic analysis, which treated that subset as a discovery cohort. Every discovery cohort repertoire had been produced on one sequencing platform. Class I and class II HLA loci were covered by the typing at four-digit resolution. Typing coverage differed by locus: A, B, C, DRB1 and DQB1 were typed in roughly 620-630 donors, DQA1 in 522, DPA1 in nearly 610, and DPB1 in 450 to 490. Four or five DR-DQ haplotypes were handled as single units for association and clustering because linkage in the cohort was strong. On average, around 240,000 unique TCR beta nucleotide sequences were sequenced per donor among more than 350 genotyped donors of the cohort, with about 19% of those sequences being non-productive. What the study reported, not specific to this receptor: It was suggested by the authors that the approach could potentially be generalized to other disease states and immunological phenotypes. Fewer than 20 rarely observed V segments, including chromosome 9 orphons, were excluded from the earlier analysis of some 590 of the donors because counts were too low. In a later analysis, TCR association rates were found to vary across HLA loci, with the most associated TCRs seen for DRB1 alleles and the fewest for HLA-C alleles. Some IMGT-functional V segments, including TRBV6-2 and TRBV6-3, could not be told apart with the 87-base-pair reads, so those segments were excluded. The only immune exposure information available for the cohort was CMV serostatus. Only TCR beta chains were sequenced in this cohort, and the absence of alpha or paired-chain data limited detectable features. The study gave a list of around 170 TCR beta chains associated with cytomegalovirus. In a later analysis, HLA-associated TCR beta chains showed more clonal expansion and lower generation probabilities than non-associated chains that were equally common. In an earlier analysis of some 550 of the donors, most TCR beta V segments were observed in productive rearrangements about 87% or about 30% of the time, broadly matching IMGT annotations. A further reported finding was that TCR beta sequences accurately predicted the HLA-A and HLA-B alleles for most subjects in the first cohort. In both the original and validation cohorts, the classifier was reported to diagnose cytomegalovirus status with high specificity and sensitivity. At a false discovery rate of 0.05, a later analysis linked roughly 17,000 TCR beta sequences to specific HLA alleles. In a later analysis, most CMV-associated TCR beta chains were found to appear HLA-restricted, with HLA associations seemingly driven largely by CMV exposure. Correlated functional status among segregating V segments might reflect linkage disequilibrium, but an unknown experimental factor could not be ruled out. A cluster of highly shared sequence variants was judged likely to be a technical artifact of the sequencing pipeline. Roughly uniform sequencing depth across donors was assumed in presence/absence analyses, although this assumption may not hold. Because HLA typing was unavailable for some donors at each locus, only the typed subset was used in association tests. A later genetic analysis associated a missense DCLRE1C variant with V-gene and J-gene trimming of TCR beta chains, and an independent cohort replicated the association. Assigning TCR associations to individual alleles was difficult when HLA alleles, especially DR and DQ, strongly co-occurred. Compared with the approximately 710-donor mean, donors in an Asian-associated ancestry cluster had fewer N-insertions in productive TCRs, according to a later genetic analysis. Most TCR sequences were observed very rarely across donors, whereas some public TCRs were present in many individuals. According to a later analysis, parvovirus B19, influenza, CMV and Epstein-Barr virus appeared linked to several top co-occurrence clusters. Three of the identified cytomegalovirus-associated TCR beta chains were confirmed in vitro to be specific for cytomegalovirus antigens.

CDR1 and CDR2 are drawn from the germline V gene: SQVTM, ANQGSEA. Trimming removed 5 bases from V and 3 bases from J; the gene matches leave 13 bases unexplained. The CDR3 spans 18 residues, from the cysteine through the phenylalanine. Just the 54-base CDR3 DNA is kept, in frame starting at base 1. A word on this clone: The antigen it recognizes is unknown. The sample holds no much larger clone one base away, and base qualities are not on file.

In total, just over 650 healthy bone marrow donors made up the cohort. Cohort members were all nominally healthy when sampled, although unrecorded immune exposures were likely present. The donor was CMV seronegative and belonged to the group of 352 seronegative cohort members. A peripheral blood sample was provided by each donor, and peripheral blood mononuclear cells were used for TCR beta sequencing. The Qiagen DNeasy Blood Extraction Kit was used to extract genomic DNA from the blood cell samples. Libraries were made using the immunoSEQ multiplex PCR assay. For the multiplex PCR, a mixture combining 60 forward primers for TCR Vbeta segments and 13 reverse primers for TCR Jbeta segments was used. Amplification of the CDR3 region of rearranged TCR beta genes was performed with a multiplex PCR assay on genomic DNA. The Illumina HiSeq System was used to sequence the amplified TCR beta libraries as 87-base-pair reads. The original pipeline was this. In a later analysis, roughly 80 million unique TCR beta chains were counted across the 690 or so repertoires, and roughly 10 million of these chains were shared by at least two donors. A nearest-neighbor algorithm error-corrected the raw reads and collapsed the reads into unique sequences, merging closely related sequences to remove PCR and sequencing errors. Alignment of CDR3 sequences to IMGT reference sequences was used to assign V, D and J gene segments. For a sequence to be retained, a match of at least six nucleotides to both a V gene segment and a J gene segment was required. Rearrangements were classified as productive when the CDR3 lacked stop codons and remained in frame with V and J, and all other rearrangements were classified as non-productive. Following IMGT convention, CDR3 was defined as the stretch from the second conserved V-encoded cysteine to the conserved J-encoded phenylalanine. Sequences without an unambiguous match to a single V gene segment were excluded from the earlier analysis of a few hundred of the donors. An earlier analysis of over 450 of the donors classified V segments as functional when productive rearrangements were above 56.7% and as segregating when the standard deviation between donors was above 5%. To diagnose cytomegalovirus status from the catalog of TCR beta chain sequences, a statistical classification framework was built. A later analysis assigned V and J genes by comparing TCR nucleotide sequences with IMGT/GENE-DB human TR gene sequences. Using the TCRdist pipeline, a later analysis assigned CDR3 sequences along with most-parsimonious VDJ recombination scenarios. In a later analysis, every TCR beta chain was defined by the combination of its CDR3 amino acid sequence and its V-gene family, and reads without a unique V-gene family were dropped. A later analysis removed 550 to 650 highly shared, low-generation-probability nucleotide sequences to deal with suspected cross-contamination and a sequencing artifact. For each public chain, a later analysis derived a clonal expansion index from normalized ranks of inferred template counts within each repertoire. A later analysis computed generation probabilities with a VDJ recombination model fitted to out-of-frame rearrangements, and checked the results against IGoR. In a later analysis, hypergeometric tests were used to score TCR-TCR, TCR-HLA and TCR-CMV co-occurrence, with a repertoire-size bias correction applied to TCR pairs. To estimate false discovery rates, a later analysis permuted the HLA or CMV assignments 20 times. A later analysis grouped co-occurring TCRs with DBSCAN, adding TCRdist sequence similarity when clustering within HLA-allele-positive subsets. Repertoires with fewer than 30,000 or more than 120,000 public chains, plus five repertoires with anomalous nucleotide sharing, were excluded from co-occurrence clustering. The immuneACCESS repertoire file appears here via TCRdb, limited to in-frame rearrangements. These files lack a portion of the clones; in checked studies, under half of the deficit traces to unresolved V genes, and the cause of the others is not known. V and J calls and clone size are as listed in that table; D and trimming were resolved from the DNA. The sample table records 110,000 or so clones; about four fifths of these occur just once. Clones ranked in the top ten supply around 2.6% of the sample.

The sequence joins TRBV29-1 to TRBJ2-6; TRBD2 agrees with 10 junctional bases. This TCR was recovered from a woman aged 18-29 years in good health and CMV-seronegative. The material sequenced was PBMCs. The DNA sequence is as follows: TGCAGCGTTTTATTGCCAGCGGGGGGGTTCAGTGGGGCCAACGTCCTGACTTTC. This gives the protein CSVLLPAGGFSGANVLTF. When the CDR3 is completed using the reference TRBV29-1 and TRBJ2-6 genes on either side, the full variable domain is SAVISQKPSRDICQRGTSLTIQCQVDSQVTMMFWYRQQPGQSLTLIATANQGSEATYESGFVIDKFPISRPNLTFSTLTVSNMSPEDSSIYLCSVLLPAGGFSGANVLTFGAGSRLTVL.